This note documents a single T cell receptor (beta chain) sequence. MiXCR was run by TCRdb on the reads, yielding one entry per CDR3 protein. The profile covers 80,000 to 100,000 distinct CDR3 sequences, with roughly 31% appearing a single time and around 2.3% taken by the ten largest. The data are from a study of type 1 regulatory T cells. The specimen sequenced was CD4+ T cells, either the whole sample or a sorted fraction (not recorded which). The receptor was derived from a human donor in good health.

This chain's CDR3 is CASSSIRHGRSYEQYF. In DNA, the CDR3 is TGTGCCAGCAGCTCTATCAGACACGGGCGTTCCTACGAGCAGTACTTC. This chain connects TRBV11-2 to TRBJ2-7; D is unresolved. V dropped 4 bases and J dropped 1 base, with 17 bases sitting between them. This CDR3 is built from 16 residues. Germline-derived CDR1 and CDR2 are SGHAT and FQNNGV.